This T cell receptor beta chain originates from a study of T cell responses to AZD1222 COVID-19 vaccine (dated by TCRdb to 2020 to 2022). Concerning the study at large: A total of roughly 240 trial participants underwent TCR sequencing, of whom nearly 210 received two doses of AZD1222 and some 26 received two doses of the MenACWY control vaccine. Trial participants were enrolled by age into subgroups of 18-55, 56-69 and 70-plus years, and about 150, 27 and 61 TCR-sequenced participants, respectively, were included in these subgroups. General conclusions and limits of the study: Participants were mostly white British, with more females than males. The authors suggested clonal diversity may have been underestimated. The whole spike protein was spanned by vaccine-associated CD4 TCRs, and dominant responses were seen in regions 160-218 and 743-854. Because no samples from the day 14 peak response were available, repertoires could be characterized only after the peak T cell response. Conclusions about previously exposed vaccinees are limited, since just six or seven AZD1222 recipients were seropositive for SARS-CoV-2 at baseline. Reportedly, almost half of the unique spike-specific TCRs recognized epitopes lying outside the regions that are mutated in the B.1.351 and B.1.1.7 variants. After two AZD1222 doses, spike-specific TCR breadth and depth were significantly higher than at day 0 and than in MenACWY recipients. In the small 56-69-year group, the increase in depth fell short of significance, most likely because of low power.

Turning to this clone: It lacks a known antigen. The junction departs from the called germline gene at one end, perhaps through a read error.

The CDR3 holds 13 amino acids from the cysteine to the phenylalanine. Only CDR3 DNA remains: 39 bases, in frame from the first base. The CDR1 and CDR2 encoded by the germline V gene (reference sequence) are LGHDT and YNNKEL. What the time point label conveys for this sample: baseline before first vaccination. Explained via the paper, the treatment or condition label denotes: meningococcal conjugate vaccine given as trial control. The vaccinee samples were drawn from two UK trials, COV001 and COV002, one of which was a single-blind randomized controlled phase 2/3 trial testing AZD1222 (ChAdOx1 nCoV-19) in healthy adults. For TCRbeta chain sequencing, PBMC samples from trial participants were taken at day 0 and at day 28 after the second dose. The CDR3 regions of human TCRbeta chains were subjected to immunosequencing. Regarding the original processing steps: Repertoire TCRs were checked for matches against a reference library of SARS-CoV-2-specific TCRs that had been generated using the MIRA antigen-specificity platform. Breadth was defined as the fraction of unique TCRs that were SARS-CoV-2-associated. Depth was defined as the fraction of total T cells that were SARS-CoV-2-associated. Using the MIRA data, each spike-specific TCR was assigned both to the spike region to which the TCR was reactive and to a CD4 or CD8 class. Log10-transformed breadth and depth values were compared by one-way ANOVA with Sidak's multiple comparisons tests. TCRdb retrieved this table from immuneACCESS and kept in-frame rearrangements only. Not all clones are present; in checked studies, unresolved V genes account for under half, and no reason is known for the remainder. The V and J calls and clone size come from that table; D and trimming were worked out from the DNA. For this sample the table gives some 65,000 clones, of which 70% to 80% were detected only once. In total, the top ten clones hold about a quarter of the sample.

The clonotype comes from an adult in good health. Material: peripheral blood, obtained on day 0 of MenACWY control vaccination. The chain is made from TRBV3-1 (or the pseudogene TRBV3-2) and TRBJ2-1, and 7 bases in between align with TRBD2. In nucleotide form, the sequence is TGTGCCAGCAGCCCCATGGGGGGGACCCTGCTGCTCTTC. This is translated as CASSPMGGTLLLF.